This section outlines one T cell receptor beta chain sequence together with its context. The antigen remains unidentified. This entry comes from a study of OX40 agonist ivuxolimab in advanced cancers. CDR1 SGHNT and CDR2 YYREEE come from the germline V gene (reference sequence). V was shortened by 3 bases and J by 1 base, with 10 bases between the two germline ends. The length of the CDR3 is 14 residues. Points from the study as a whole: At 0.1 to 3.0 mg/kg, clonal expansion of CD4+ and CD8+ blood T cells had occurred by week 6.

Clones were sequenced by immunoSEQ multiplex PCR, and TCRdb holds only the in-frame ones, with some missing. This sample has roughly 64,000 clones, with approximately 90% found just once. This chain connects TRBV5-4 to TRBJ1-2, with a weak D call TRBD1 (5 bases). The receptor comes from an adult with an advanced solid tumor such as melanoma, head and neck, liver or kidney cancer. The source was CD4+ or CD8+ T cells sorted from blood, collected in a trial of the OX40 agonist ivuxolimab. This CDR3 reads CASSSMTDNYGYTF. The CDR3 DNA reads as TGTGCCAGCAGCTCGATGACAGATAACTATGGCTACACCTTC.